These 21 T cell receptor beta chains were all obtained from the same sample, sequenced in a study of response to subunit inactivated influenza vaccine. TCRdb re-called the RT-PCR reads with MiXCR, one entry per CDR3 protein. The repertoire holds more than 700,000 distinct CDR3 sequences, approximately 22% seen once, with roughly a tenth in the top ten. Sequenced material: PBMCs from blood, taken roughly 5 days after vaccination. Receptor source: a man between 50 and 59 years old who received an inactivated influenza vaccine.

In its sample, this clonotype was seen a few times. The gene calls are TRBV20-1 and TRBJ1-1; no reliable D call. The CDR3 consists of 11 residues. Germline CDR1 reads DFQATT; CDR2 reads SNEGSKA (reference sequence). V was shortened by 0 bases and J by 8 bases, with 7 bases between the two germline ends. The CDR3 sequence is CSARDTPEAFF. DNA of the CDR3: TGCAGTGCTAGAGACACCCCGGAAGCTTTCTTT.

This clonotype was found a few times. The rearrangement links TRBV10-3 to TRBJ2-3; D not certain. Germline lookup yields CDR1 ENHRY and CDR2 SYGVKD. The V end was cut by 7 bases, the J end by 2 bases, with 10 bases between. The CDR3 extends over 13 amino acids. This chain's CDR3 is CAITSSYTDTQYF. As DNA, the CDR3 is TGTGCCATCACCTCCTCCTACACAGATACGCAGTATTTT.

The chain links TRBV6-2 or TRBV6-3 to TRBJ2-2; no definite D call. Trimming took 8 bases from V and 5 from J, leaving 12 bases between them. Germline V CDR1 and CDR2: MNHEY, SVGEGT. This CDR3 comprises 13 residues. The CDR3 DNA reads as TGTGCCAGCTCTCGGTGGGGTACCGGGGAGCTGTTTTTT. It yields the protein CASSRWGTGELFF.

This clonotype has more than one count but fewer than ten. This chain uses TRBV3-1 with TRBJ1-5; the D gene is possibly TRBD1 (5 bases). The CDR3 has 15 amino acids. Germline CDR1 reads LGHDT; CDR2 reads YNNKEL (reference sequence). V lost 1 base and J 6 bases, leaving 13 bases between the germline ends. CDR3 amino acids: CASSQGQGGRQPQHF. The CDR3 DNA is TGTGCCAGCAGCCAAGGTCAGGGTGGGCGTCAGCCCCAGCATTTT.

This clonotype was recorded once. V is TRBV19 and J is TRBJ2-2; D is unclear. The CDR3 loop spans 16 amino acids. Trimming took 2 bases from V and 0 from J, leaving 10 bases between them. The germline V gene encodes CDR1 LNHDA and CDR2 SQIVND (reference sequence). The CDR3 DNA reads as TGTGCCAGTAGTATAAGTAGTGTAGCGAACACCGGGGAGCTGTTTTTT. It yields the protein CASSISSVANTGELFF. Full variable domain (remainder filled in from reference TRBV19 and TRBJ2-2): DGGITQSPKYLFRKEGQNVTLSCEQNLNHDAMYWYRQDPGQGLRLIYYSQIVNDFQKGDIAEGYSVSREKKESFPLTVTSAQKNPTAFYLCASSISSVANTGELFFGEGSRLTVL.

The sample holds many counts of this clonotype. This sequence joins TRBV12-3 or TRBV12-4 and TRBJ2-5; 7 bases align to TRBD1. This CDR3 is 15 amino acids long. J lost 2 bases, V lost 4 bases, and 7 bases had no gene match. CDR3 sequence reads: CASSSNQGQQETQYF. DNA of the CDR3: TGTGCCAGCAGTTCTAATCAGGGACAGCAAGAGACCCAGTACTTC.

The chain uses TRBV12-3 or TRBV12-4 and TRBJ2-3, with 7 nucleotides matching TRBD2. The J segment lost 0 bases and the V segment lost 5 bases, leaving 20 bases of the junction unmatched. This CDR3 has 20 amino acids. CDR3 DNA sequence: TGTGCCAGCAGTCCCCGCCGCCCCATTCTAGCGGTGCTTAGCACAGATACGCAGTATTTT. Protein sequence: CASSPRRPILAVLSTDTQYF.

The chain links TRBV10-3 to TRBJ2-1; 9 bases agree with TRBD2. The length of the CDR3 is 15 residues. J lost 5 bases, V lost 4 bases, and 6 bases had no gene match. Germline CDR1 is ENHRY and CDR2 is SYGVKD. As DNA, the CDR3 is TGTGCCATCAGTGTAAAACTAGCGGGCCACAATGAGCAGTTCTTC. This encodes CAISVKLAGHNEQFF.

Many counts were recorded for this clonotype. The chain couples TRBV20-1 to TRBJ2-7, with 12 bases matching TRBD2. Germline V CDR1 and CDR2: DFQATT, SNEGSKA (reference sequence). The CDR3 covers 14 residues. V dropped 6 bases and J dropped 5; count of bases not matched to a gene: 8. CDR3 bases: TGCAGTGCCGTGACTAGCGGGGGACGGCACGAGCAGTACTTC. This encodes CSAVTSGGRHEQYF.

V gene TRBV4-3 combines with J gene TRBJ2-1; D is unresolved. Germline V lookup: CDR1 LGHNA, CDR2 YSLEER. V was pared by 0 bases and J by 0 bases, with 9 bases between. The CDR3 loop spans 16 amino acids. CDR3 residues: CASSQDVRSSYNEQFF. The CDR3 DNA reads as TGCGCCAGCAGCCAAGATGTCAGGAGCTCCTACAATGAGCAGTTCTTC.

This clonotype has only a few counts. The chain is built from TRBV7-2 and TRBJ1-4; the D gene is possibly TRBD1 (5 bases). CDR3 length: 16 amino acids. V dropped 1 base and J dropped 5 bases, with 14 bases sitting between them. Germline V lookup: CDR1 SGHTA, CDR2 FQGNSA. The DNA for the CDR3 is TGTGCCAGCAGCTTAGGAAACAGGAGCCCCAATGAAAAACTGTTTTTT. Translation gives CASSLGNRSPNEKLFF.

The rearrangement joins TRBV6-1 to TRBJ2-3; perhaps TRBD1 as D (6 bases). The germline gives CDR1 MNHNS, CDR2 SASEGT. Trimming shortened V by 7 bases and J by 2 bases, and 16 bases separated the two germline ends. The CDR3 extends over 15 amino acids. Written as DNA, the CDR3 is TGTGCCAGCACAGTTGGGGGCAGAAACACAGATACGCAGTATTTT. Translating gives CASTVGGRNTDTQYF.

The sample holds a few counts of this clonotype. The chain combines TRBV24-1 with TRBJ2-1, with no clear D. There are 16 residues in the CDR3. Trimming cost V 5 bases and J 0 bases, with 13 bases left between them. In germline, CDR1 is KGHDR, CDR2 SFDVKD. The CDR3, as DNA: TGTGCCACCAGTGGCCATACACAGAGCTCCTACAATGAGCAGTTCTTC. This gives the protein CATSGHTQSSYNEQFF.

This chain joins TRBV29-1 and TRBJ2-1; TRBD2 aligns across 7 bases. V shed 2 bases, J shed 7 bases, and the junction held 5 bases outside the gene matches. This CDR3 has 13 amino acids. Germline V gives CDR1 SQVTM, CDR2 ANQGSEA. The CDR3 sequence: CSVESRERNEQFF. The DNA of the CDR3 is TGCAGCGTTGAATCGCGGGAGAGGAATGAGCAGTTCTTC.

This clonotype has more than one count but fewer than ten. The V call is TRBV2, the J call TRBJ1-6, with D unresolved. The germline gives CDR1 SNHLY, CDR2 FYNNEI. Trimming pared 8 bases from V and 7 bases from J, leaving 12 bases between. This CDR3 is 13 amino acids long. CDR3 nucleotide sequence: TGTGCCAGCGGAAGGTTGGAGAATTCACCCCTCCACTTT. It is translated as CASGRLENSPLHF.

This clonotype showed up just a few times. This chain links TRBV11-2 with TRBJ2-4; unclear D gene. V lost 5 bases and J lost 8, with 7 bases in between. There are 11 residues in the CDR3. Germline CDR1 and CDR2: SGHAT and FQNNGV. The CDR3 DNA is TGTGCCAGCAGCCGAGCAGACATTCAGTACTTC. Protein product: CASSRADIQYF. Combining the CDR3 with reference TRBV11-2 and TRBJ2-4 gives the whole variable domain EAGVAQSPRYKIIEKRQSVAFWCNPISGHATLYWYQQILGQGPKLLIQFQNNGVVDDSQLPKDRFSAERLKGVDSTLKIQPAKLEDSAVYLCASSRADIQYFGAGTRLSVL.

This sequence joins TRBV28 and TRBJ2-1; D may be TRBD1 (6 bases). V was clipped by 6 bases and J by 4 bases, with 25 bases between them. Germline V CDR1 and CDR2: MDHEN, SYDVKM. The CDR3 has 18 amino acids. CDR3 sequence (DNA): TGTGCCAGCAGAATAAGACGGCCCCGACAGGCCCTTTACAATGAGCAGTTCTTC. It translates to CASRIRRPRQALYNEQFF.

V is TRBV9 and J is TRBJ2-5; 7 bases match TRBD2. Germline loops: CDR1 SGDLS, CDR2 YYNGEE. The CDR3 totals 15 residues. The junction had 4 bases not matched to a gene; V was cut back by 0 bases and J by 2 bases. CDR3 sequence (DNA): TGTGCCAGCAGCGTAGGCCCTAGCGGTCAAGAGACCCAGTACTTC. Translation: CASSVGPSGQETQYF.

This clonotype turned up a few times. The chain recombines TRBV10-3 with TRBJ2-1; 7 bases map to TRBD1. Germline CDR1 and CDR2: ENHRY and SYGVKD. CDR3 length: 16 residues. Germline trimming cut 0 bases from V and 7 bases from J; bases unmatched to any gene: 9. CDR3 DNA: TGTGCCATCAGTGAGTCGAGGACAGGTGGTGATAATGAGCAGTTCTTC. As protein: CAISESRTGGDNEQFF.

V usage is TRBV7-2 and J usage is TRBJ1-2, with TRBD1 matching 10 bases. Germline assignment: CDR1 SGHTA and CDR2 FQGNSA. V was pared by 1 base and J by 5 bases, with 1 base of the junction left unmatched. This CDR3 region has 14 residues. DNA of the CDR3: TGTGCCAGCAGCTTAGAGGGACAGGGGTATGGCTACACCTTC. The encoded protein is CASSLEGQGYGYTF.

The chain is built from TRBV4-3 and TRBJ1-2, with TRBD1 identical over 8 bases. Germline V gene data show CDR1 as LGHNA and CDR2 as YSLEER. The length of the CDR3 is 16 residues. The trim removed 1 base at V and 8 bases at J, leaving 12 bases unmatched. CDR3 DNA sequence: TGCGCCAGCAGCCAAGGGTTAAACAGGGGGGATCTAGGCTACACCTTC. This translates into CASSQGLNRGDLGYTF.